A single sample gave rise to the 22 T cell receptor beta chains below, sequenced in a study of cytomegalovirus exposure and HLA in healthy donors. Profiling relied on immunoSEQ multiplex PCR, and the TCRdb table lists in-frame clones only, not all of them. The sample consists of about 150,000 clones, about 86% of them appearing once. Sequencing was performed on PBMCs. These receptors all stem from a human donor in good health.

The rearrangement joins TRBV6-5 to TRBJ2-6; 8 positions match TRBD1. Losses at the gene ends were 4 bases for V and 18 bases for J; bases not matched to a gene: 14. CDR3 length equals 14 residues. Germline CDR1 is MNHEY and CDR2 is SVGAGI. In DNA form, the CDR3 reads TGTGCCAGCAGTTTCTTAGACAGGGGTTCTTCCAAGACTTTC. The encoded protein is CASSFLDRGSSKTF.

The table lists this clone with a count of one. This rearrangement joins TRBV27 to TRBJ2-7; maybe TRBD2 (6 bases). Deletions cut 5 bases from V and 7 bases from J, with 21 bases between. This CDR3 has 15 amino acids. Germline CDR1 is MNHEY and CDR2 is SMNVEV (reference sequence). CDR3 sequence (DNA): TGTGCCAGCAGTCCAGCTGGGGACTGGAAAGGGGAGCAGTACTTC. Protein sequence: CASSPAGDWKGEQYF.

V gene TRBV7-2 combines with J gene TRBJ1-4, with D possibly being TRBD1 (6 bases). The V end lost 6 bases, the J end lost 10 bases, and 15 bases lay between the germline ends. The CDR3 has 13 amino acids. Per the germline V gene, CDR1 is SGHTA and CDR2 is FQGNSA. The CDR3 is CASSTGTYGKLFF. CDR3 DNA: TGTGCCAGCAGTACCGGGACATATGGAAAACTGTTTTTT. Looking up the rest from reference TRBV7-2 and TRBJ1-4 gives the full variable domain: GAGVSQSPSNKVTEKGKDVELRCDPISGHTALYWYRQSLGQGLEFLIYFQGNSAPDKSGLPSDRFSAERTGGSVSTLTIQRTQQEDSAVYLCASSTGTYGKLFFGSGTQLSVL.

V usage is TRBV2 and J usage is TRBJ2-7; unclear D gene. Between the trimmed V and J ends, which lost 3 bases and 3 bases, there was a span of 12 bases. Per germline, CDR1 SNHLY and CDR2 FYNNEI. CDR3 length: 14 residues. In DNA, the CDR3 is TGTGCCAGCAGTGATCTACAGCTTAACTACGAGCAGTACTTC. Translated: CASSDLQLNYEQYF.

V usage is TRBV18 and J usage is TRBJ2-7; no reliable D call. The CDR3 has 15 residues. CDR1 and CDR2 (germline): KGHSH, LQKENI. Trimming removed 6 bases at V and 0 bases at J, with 15 bases between. The CDR3 region has the DNA TGTGCCAGCTCGCCCACCGCCTATCTCTCCTACGAGCAGTACTTC. As protein: CASSPTAYLSYEQYF.

The chain employs TRBV7-9 and TRBJ2-5, with 11 bases matching TRBD2. V was clipped by 2 bases and J by 5 bases; unmatched bases: 4. This CDR3 contains 15 residues. The germline gives CDR1 SEHNR, CDR2 FQNEAQ (reference sequence). CDR3 in amino acids: CASSLLAGGMETQYF. CDR3 DNA sequence: TGTGCCAGCAGCTTACTAGCGGGAGGTATGGAGACCCAGTACTTC. The whole variable domain, remainder taken from reference TRBV7-9 and TRBJ2-5, is DTGVSQNPRHKITKRGQNVTFRCDPISEHNRLYWYRQTLGQGPEFLTYFQNEAQLEKSRLLSDRFSAERPKGSFSTLEIQRTEQGDSAMYLCASSLLAGGMETQYFGPGTRLLVL.

The V call is TRBV15, the J call TRBJ2-1, with 8 bases aligning to TRBD2. The CDR3 extends over 14 amino acids. CDR1 and CDR2 (germline): LNHNV, YYDKDF (reference sequence). Germline trimming cut 9 bases from V and 5 bases from J; bases unmatched to any gene: 9. This chain's CDR3 is CATSFSGGHNEQFF. As DNA, the CDR3 is TGTGCCACGAGCTTTTCGGGAGGGCACAATGAGCAGTTCTTC.

The chain joins TRBV5-4 to TRBJ2-7; TRBD2 aligns across 14 bases. In germline, CDR1 is SGHNT, CDR2 YYREEE (reference sequence). The CDR3 runs to 18 residues. J was trimmed by 5 bases and V by 2 bases; bases with no gene match: 12. The CDR3 reads CASSFEAGLAGVTNEQYF. For the CDR3, the DNA is TGTGCCAGCAGCTTCGAGGCGGGACTAGCGGGAGTAACGAACGAGCAGTACTTC.

This clone was counted only a few times. This rearrangement joins TRBV4-3 to TRBJ2-3; 9 bases align to TRBD2. Germline-derived CDR1 and CDR2 are LGHNA and YSLEER. The CDR3 contains 20 residues. V lost 0 bases and J lost 2; bases outside the gene matches: 15. The CDR3 loop reads CASSQEPLAGSKLDTDTQYF. The DNA of the CDR3 is TGCGCCAGCAGCCAAGAGCCCCTAGCGGGGTCCAAGTTAGACACAGATACGCAGTATTTT.

Written as DNA, the CDR3 is TGTGCCAGCAGCCGGACTCCTGGACAGGGAAACACCATATATTTT. Translating gives CASSRTPGQGNTIYF. The chain recombines TRBV9 with TRBJ1-3, with a weak D call TRBD1 (6 bases). The CDR3 has 15 residues. Germline V gives CDR1 SGDLS, CDR2 YYNGEE. Trimming removed 4 bases from V and 4 bases from J, with 15 bases in between. Combining the CDR3 with reference TRBV9 and TRBJ1-3 gives the whole variable domain DSGVTQTPKHLITATGQRVTLRCSPRSGDLSVYWYQQSLDQGLQFLIQYYNGEERAKGNILERFSAQQFPDLHSELNLSSLELGDSALYFCASSRTPGQGNTIYFGEGSWLTVV.

CDR3 sequence (DNA): TGTGCCAGCAGTCCTCTGGCAGGGGGAGACACTGAAGCTTTCTTT. Its translation is CASSPLAGGDTEAFF. This chain connects TRBV27 to TRBJ1-1; the match to TRBD1 covers 7 bases. Germline lookup yields CDR1 MNHEY and CDR2 SMNVEV (reference sequence). Trimming removed 5 bases from V and 3 bases from J; junction bases left unmatched: 9. The CDR3 sequence is 15 residues long.

The genes are TRBV6-5 and TRBJ1-5, with D maybe TRBD1 (6 bases). The CDR3 runs to 15 residues. Trimming shortened V by 4 bases and J by 5 bases, and 15 bases separated the two germline ends. Germline-derived CDR1 and CDR2 are MNHEY and SVGAGI. The CDR3 nucleotides read TGTGCCAGCAGTTCCGTGGGGGGGCGGGATCAGCCCCAGCATTTT. It codes for CASSSVGGRDQPQHF.

This chain links TRBV28 with TRBJ1-3; 7 nucleotides agree with TRBD1. Per germline, CDR1 MDHEN and CDR2 SYDVKM. V was clipped by 6 bases and J by 4 bases; unmatched bases: 9. This CDR3 has 15 amino acids. In DNA, the CDR3 is TGTGCCAGCAGGGTAACAGGGGATCCAGGAAACACCATATATTTT. Encoded protein: CASRVTGDPGNTIYF.

This clone turned up a few times. The chain joins TRBV19 to TRBJ2-1; TRBD1 agrees at 7 bases. The germline V gene has CDR1 LNHDA and CDR2 SQIVND (reference sequence). J gave up 7 bases and V 3 bases, and 12 bases lay outside the gene matches. The CDR3 totals 16 residues. DNA for the CDR3: TGTGCCAGTAGTATCCTGAGGGGCAGGGGGTATAATGAGCAGTTCTTC. Residues: CASSILRGRGYNEQFF.

V is TRBV30 and J is TRBJ1-3; D remains ambiguous. Per the germline V gene, CDR1 is GTSNPN and CDR2 is SVGIG (reference sequence). The CDR3 length is 13 residues. V was clipped by 2 bases and J by 4 bases, with 9 bases between them. DNA for the CDR3: TGTGCCTGGAGTCCCCCGGGGGGAAACACCATATATTTT. It yields the protein CAWSPPGGNTIYF.

This clone was picked up a small number of times. The chain employs TRBV4-3 and TRBJ2-5; D is unresolved. V was shortened by 4 bases and J by 5 bases, with 14 bases between the two germline ends. CDR1 and CDR2 from the germline V gene are LGHNA and YSLEER. CDR3 length: 14 residues. The CDR3 DNA reads as TGCGCCAGCAGCCTTAGTACGAACGGGGAGACCCAGTACTTC. It encodes CASSLSTNGETQYF.

The chain joins TRBV18 to TRBJ1-3, with a possible D match to TRBD1 (5 bases). The germline V and J ends were trimmed by 3 bases and 2 bases, with 11 bases remaining between them. The CDR3 spans 15 residues. Per germline, CDR1 KGHSH and CDR2 LQKENI. CDR3 protein: CASSPQGGAGNTIYF. For the CDR3, the DNA is TGTGCCAGCTCACCTCAGGGAGGGGCTGGAAACACCATATATTTT.

This chain connects TRBV25-1 to TRBJ2-3; D not certain. V was pared by 4 bases and J by 5 bases, with 4 bases between. Germline CDR1 is MGHDK and CDR2 is SYGVNS. The CDR3 has 11 residues. In DNA, the CDR3 is TGTGCCAGCAGTGCCGTAGATACGCAGTATTTT. Translating gives CASSAVDTQYF.

This clone appeared a few times. CDR3 residues: CATRGGESGNQPQHF. The CDR3, as DNA: TGTGCCACCCGTGGGGGGGAATCGGGCAATCAGCCCCAGCATTTT. The chain is built from TRBV6-1 and TRBJ1-5, with D perhaps TRBD1 (5 bases). CDR1 and CDR2 from the germline V gene are MNHNS and SASEGT. Deletions cut 10 bases from V and 2 bases from J, with 18 bases between. This CDR3 has 15 residues.

The chain combines TRBV6-6 with TRBJ2-1; 11 nucleotides line up with TRBD2. The junction had 9 bases not matched to a gene; V was cut back by 9 bases and J by 5 bases. From germline, CDR1 is MNHNY and CDR2 SVGAGI (reference sequence). The CDR3 covers 15 residues. For the CDR3, the DNA is TGTGCCAGTACAACTAGCGGGGGATACGACAATGAGCAGTTCTTC. It encodes CASTTSGGYDNEQFF.

J is TRBJ1-5 and V is TRBV7-9; TRBD1 matches 11 bases. CDR1 and CDR2 (germline): SEHNR, FQNEAQ (reference sequence). This CDR3 contains 15 residues. The V and J ends lost 1 base and 5 bases, in that order; junction bases with no gene match: 1. CDR3 in DNA: TGTGCCAGCAGCTTAGTGGGACAGGGGGATCAGCCCCAGCATTTT. This codes for CASSLVGQGDQPQHF. Full variable domain (remainder filled in from reference TRBV7-9 and TRBJ1-5): DTGVSQNPRHKITKRGQNVTFRCDPISEHNRLYWYRQTLGQGPEFLTYFQNEAQLEKSRLLSDRFSAERPKGSFSTLEIQRTEQGDSAMYLCASSLVGQGDQPQHFGDGTRLSIL.

This clone was recorded once. The chain joins TRBV28 to TRBJ2-1; TRBD2 matches at 12 bases. The CDR3 is made up of 15 amino acids. V was clipped by 5 bases and J by 7 bases; unmatched bases: 6. Looked up from germline, CDR1 is MDHEN and CDR2 is SYDVKM. CDR3 sequence reads: CASSPSGRARNEQFF. Here the CDR3 DNA reads TGTGCCAGCAGTCCTAGCGGGAGGGCTCGGAATGAGCAGTTCTTC.